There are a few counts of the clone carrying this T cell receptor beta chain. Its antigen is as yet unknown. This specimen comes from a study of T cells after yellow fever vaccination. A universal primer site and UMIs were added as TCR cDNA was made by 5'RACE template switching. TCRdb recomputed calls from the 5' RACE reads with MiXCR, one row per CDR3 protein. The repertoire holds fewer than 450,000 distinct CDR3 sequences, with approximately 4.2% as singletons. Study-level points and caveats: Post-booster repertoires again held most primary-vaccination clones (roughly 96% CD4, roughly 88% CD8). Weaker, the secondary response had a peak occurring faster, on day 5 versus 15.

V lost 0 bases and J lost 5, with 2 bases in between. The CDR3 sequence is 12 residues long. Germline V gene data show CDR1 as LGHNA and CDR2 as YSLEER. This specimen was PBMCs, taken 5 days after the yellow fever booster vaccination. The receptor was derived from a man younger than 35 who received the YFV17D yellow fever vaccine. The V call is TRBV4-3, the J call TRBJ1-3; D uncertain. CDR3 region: CASSQDRNTIYF. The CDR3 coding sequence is TGCGCCAGCAGCCAAGATAGAAACACCATATATTTT.